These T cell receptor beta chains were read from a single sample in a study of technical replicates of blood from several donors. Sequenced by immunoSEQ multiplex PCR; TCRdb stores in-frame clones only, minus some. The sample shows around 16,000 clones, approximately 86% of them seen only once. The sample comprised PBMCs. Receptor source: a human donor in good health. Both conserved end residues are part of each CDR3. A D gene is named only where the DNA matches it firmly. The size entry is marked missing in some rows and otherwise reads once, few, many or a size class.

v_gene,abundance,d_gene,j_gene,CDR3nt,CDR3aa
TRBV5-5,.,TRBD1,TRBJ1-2,TGTGCCAGCAGCCGAAGTAGGGTCGGGACAGGCCGTGTCTACACCTTC,CASSRSRVGTGRVYTF
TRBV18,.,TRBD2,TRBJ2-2,TGTGCCAGCTCACCACGGAGGACTAGCGGGAGCCGTGGGGCAGACACCGGGGAGCTGTTTTTT,CASSPRRTSGSRGADTGELFF
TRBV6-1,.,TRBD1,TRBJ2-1,TGTGCCAGCAGCCGAGGGGGCCCGTACAATGAGCAGTTCTTC,CASSRGGPYNEQFF
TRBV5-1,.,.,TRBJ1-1,TGCGCCAGCAGCTTGCTTCAACGGACAGCCGCCGACACTGAAGCTTTCTTT,CASSLLQRTAADTEAFF
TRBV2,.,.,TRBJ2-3,TGTGCCAGCAGTGAGTTTCTAGGAGGGGCAGATACGCAGTATTTT,CASSEFLGGADTQYF
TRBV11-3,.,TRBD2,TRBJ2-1,TGTGCCAGCAGCTTGACTAGCGGGAGCAATGAGCAGTTCTTC,CASSLTSGSNEQFF
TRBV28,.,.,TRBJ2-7,TGTGCCAGCAGTTTATTAGGACAGTTCGCCACCTACGAGCAGTACTTC,CASSLLGQFATYEQYF
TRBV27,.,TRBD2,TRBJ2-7,TGTGCCAGCAGTTTGAGGGAGGGTGACGAGCAGTACTTC,CASSLREGDEQYF
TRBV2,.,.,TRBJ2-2,TGTGCCAGCAGGAAGGACTATGTCGGGGAGCTGTTTTTT,CASRKDYVGELFF
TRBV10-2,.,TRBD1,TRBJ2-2,TGCGCCAGCAGTGAAGGGACAGGGACGGACACCGGGGAGCTGTTTTTT,CASSEGTGTDTGELFF
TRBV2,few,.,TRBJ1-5,TGTGCCAGCAGTGGGACGGACATCAATCAGCCCCAGCATTTT,CASSGTDINQPQHF
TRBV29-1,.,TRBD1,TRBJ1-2,TGCAGCTCAACAGGGGGCGCGGGTAATGGCTACACCTTC,CSSTGGAGNGYTF
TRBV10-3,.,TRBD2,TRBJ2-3,TGTGCCATCAGTCCCGGGACTAGCAGCACAGATACGCAGTATTTT,CAISPGTSSTDTQYF
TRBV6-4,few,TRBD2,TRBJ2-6,TGTGCCAGCAGTGACGGGACTAGCGGCTCTGGGGCCAACGTCCTGACTTTC,CASSDGTSGSGANVLTF
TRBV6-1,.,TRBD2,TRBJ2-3,TGTGCCAGCAGTGGACTAGCGGGAGGGCCAGATACGCAGTATTTT,CASSGLAGGPDTQYF
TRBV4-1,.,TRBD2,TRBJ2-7,TGCGCCAGCAGCCAAGGACTAGCGGGAGAAAACGAGCAGTACTTC,CASSQGLAGENEQYF
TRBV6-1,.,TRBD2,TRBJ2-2,TGTGCCAGCAGTGCTCTAGCGGGGAGAACCCCCGGGGAGCTGTTTTTT,CASSALAGRTPGELFF
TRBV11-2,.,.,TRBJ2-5,TGTGCCAGCTCAGAGGGAGACGGGGGGACCCAGTACTTC,CASSEGDGGTQYF
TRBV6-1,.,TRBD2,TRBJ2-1,TGTGCCAGCAGTGAACGGTCTAGCGGGCTGTACAATGAGCAGTTCTTC,CASSERSSGLYNEQFF
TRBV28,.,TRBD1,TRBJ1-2,TGTGCCAGCAGCAGACCTCCGGGACAGGGCGACTATGGCTACACCTTC,CASSRPPGQGDYGYTF
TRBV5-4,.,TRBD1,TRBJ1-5,TGTGCCAGCAGCTTGGGGACAGGGGATCAGCCCCAGCATTTT,CASSLGTGDQPQHF
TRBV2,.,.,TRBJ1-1,TGTGCCAGCAGGCTGGACAGTTTGAACACTGAAGCTTTCTTT,CASRLDSLNTEAFF
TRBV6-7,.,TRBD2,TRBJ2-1,TGTGCCAGCAGTTACGGCGGGAGGGGGTACAATGAGCAGCTCTTC,CASSYGGRGYNEQLF
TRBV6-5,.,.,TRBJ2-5,TGTGCCAGCAGTTCGCAGGGGGAGACCCAGTACTTC,CASSSQGETQYF
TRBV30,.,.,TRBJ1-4,TGTGCCTGGAGGGCAGCAACTAATGAAAAACTGTTTTTT,CAWRAATNEKLFF
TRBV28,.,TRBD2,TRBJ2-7,TGTGCCAGCAGTTTACCCCTAGTTTTGACTAGCAGAACCTACGAGCAGTACTTC,CASSLPLVLTSRTYEQYF
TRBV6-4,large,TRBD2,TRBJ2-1,TGTGCCAGCAGTGATTCAACTAGCGGGAGTAATGAGCAGTTCTTC,CASSDSTSGSNEQFF
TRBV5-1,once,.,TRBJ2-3,TGCGCCAGCAGCGTCTCTCAGGGCTCAGATACGCAGTATTTT,CASSVSQGSDTQYF
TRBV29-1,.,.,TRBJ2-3,TGCAGCGTTGCCGGGACACCCATCGAAAGTACAGATACGCAGTATTTT,CSVAGTPIESTDTQYF
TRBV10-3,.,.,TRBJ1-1,TGTGCCATCATGGCCCAGGGGAGCACTGAAGCTTTCTTT,CAIMAQGSTEAFF
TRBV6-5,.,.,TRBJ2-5,TGTGCCAGCAGTCGGTCCCAAGAGACCCAGTACTTC,CASSRSQETQYF
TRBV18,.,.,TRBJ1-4,TGTGCCAGCTCCCCAGAGGTCCAAGAAAAACTGTTTTTT,CASSPEVQEKLFF
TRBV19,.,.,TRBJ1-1,TGTGCCAGTACCCTACCAGGGCTGCTGAACACTGAAGCTTTCTTT,CASTLPGLLNTEAFF
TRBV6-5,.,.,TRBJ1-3,TGTGCCAGCAGTTACTCGTCGAGGGCTGGAAACACCATATATTTT,CASSYSSRAGNTIYF
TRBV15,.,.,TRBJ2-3,TGTGCCACCAGCAGAGATAGCGCGGCAGATACGCAGTATTTT,CATSRDSAADTQYF
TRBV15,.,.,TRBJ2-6,TGTGCCACCAGCAGAGACCGAGGATTAGCCAACGTCCTGACTTTC,CATSRDRGLANVLTF
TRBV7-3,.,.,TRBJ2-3,TGTGCCAGCAGCCCTAGCCGGGCAGATACGCAGTATTTT,CASSPSRADTQYF
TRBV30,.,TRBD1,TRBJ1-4,TGTGCCTGGAGTTCATATACAGGGGAAGGAGAAAAACTGTTTTTT,CAWSSYTGEGEKLFF
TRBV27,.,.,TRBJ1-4,TGTGCCAGCAGCCAGCAGGCGGGGGCTGGGTATGAAAAACTGTTTTTT,CASSQQAGAGYEKLFF
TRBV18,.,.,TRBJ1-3,TGTGCCAGCTCTCGGGAAAGGTCTGGAAACACCATATATTTT,CASSRERSGNTIYF
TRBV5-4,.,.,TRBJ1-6,TGTGCCAGCCGCCCGGGGTCCTATAATTCACCCCTCCACTTT,CASRPGSYNSPLHF
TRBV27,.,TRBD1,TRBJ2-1,TGTGCCAGCAGTTTATCAAGGGGGCAATACAATGAGCAGTTCTTC,CASSLSRGQYNEQFF
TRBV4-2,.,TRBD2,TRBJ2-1,TGTGCCAGCAGCCAAATCGGGGGAGGGCCATCGGTCAATGAGCAGTTCTTC,CASSQIGGGPSVNEQFF
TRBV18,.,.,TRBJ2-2,TGTGCCAGCTCACGACTAGACGGGGAGCTGTTTTTT,CASSRLDGELFF
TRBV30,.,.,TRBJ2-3,TGTGCCTGGAGTCCCCCTAGTGTCACAGATACGCAGTATTTT,CAWSPPSVTDTQYF
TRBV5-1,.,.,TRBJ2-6,TGCGCCAGCAGCTTGATGGGGGCAGGTATGGCTGGGGCCAACGTCCTGACTTTC,CASSLMGAGMAGANVLTF
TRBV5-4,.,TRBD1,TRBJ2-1,TGTGCCAGCAGCTTGGGGTTGACAGGGGGCTGGGATGAGCAGTTCTTC,CASSLGLTGGWDEQFF
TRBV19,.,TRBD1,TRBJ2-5,TGTGCCAGTAGTCCCAGAGCCGGGACAGGGCTAGAGACCCAGTACTTC,CASSPRAGTGLETQYF
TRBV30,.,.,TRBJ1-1,TGTGCCTATACGTCACAGGTGAACACTGAAGCTTTCTTT,CAYTSQVNTEAFF
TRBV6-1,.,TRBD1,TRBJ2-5,TGTGCCAGCAGTGTATTGGGGGACAGCGAAGAGACCCAGTACTTC,CASSVLGDSEETQYF
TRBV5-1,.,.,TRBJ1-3,TGCGCCAGCAGCTTGGCCGCGGGATCTGGAAACACCATATATTTT,CASSLAAGSGNTIYF
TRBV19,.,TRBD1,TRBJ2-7,TGTGCCAGTAGTGTATCCCGGGACAGTACCTACGAGCAGTACTTC,CASSVSRDSTYEQYF
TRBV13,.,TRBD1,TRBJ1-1,TGTGCCAGCAGCTCCACGACAGGGAGAGTATCCGGTCCTACTGAAGCTTTCTTT,CASSSTTGRVSGPTEAFF
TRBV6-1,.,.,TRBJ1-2,TGTGCCAGCAGACGGGGACAACTCTATGGCTACACCTTC,CASRRGQLYGYTF
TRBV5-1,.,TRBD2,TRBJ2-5,TGCGCCAGCAGCTTGGCCCCGGGAGGGGAGGAGACCCAGTACTTC,CASSLAPGGEETQYF